The 22 T cell receptor beta chains below all came from one sample that was sequenced in a study of blood T cell repertoires in COVID-19. Profiling relied on immunoSEQ multiplex PCR, and the TCRdb table lists in-frame clones only, not all of them. Of 60,000 to 75,000 clones in the sample, approximately 87% were seen once. Sequencing was performed on peripheral blood. The receptors derive from a human donor in a cohort sampled during active COVID-19.

The chain is built from TRBV19 and TRBJ1-1; D is undetermined. Germline V gene sequence: CDR1 LNHDA, CDR2 SQIVND (reference sequence). The CDR3 is 12 residues long. V dropped 7 bases and J dropped 2 bases, with 8 bases sitting between them. CDR3 coding DNA: TGTGCCAGTATAGCACTCAACACTGAAGCTTTCTTT. Its protein is CASIALNTEAFF.

This chain uses TRBV7-9 with TRBJ2-3; D remains unclear. Per the germline V gene, CDR1 is SEHNR and CDR2 is FQNEAQ (reference sequence). The CDR3 covers 15 residues. Trimming stripped 5 bases from V and 4 bases from J, with 16 bases between. CDR3 nucleotides: TGTGCCAGCAGCCCCCCTGTCGAGGTCGCAGATACGCAGTATTTT. Its translation: CASSPPVEVADTQYF.

The V gene is TRBV7-6, the J gene TRBJ1-5; D possibly corresponds to TRBD1 (6 bases). The CDR3 is 13 residues long. V lost 3 bases to trimming and J lost 13 bases, with 16 bases between them. Germline CDR1 SGHVS, CDR2 FNYEAQ. DNA of the CDR3: TGTGCCAGCAGCTTTGAGGCACAGGGTCTACAGCATTTT. Amino acid sequence: CASSFEAQGLQHF.

The chain recombines TRBV5-1 with TRBJ2-4; no reliable D call. CDR1 SGHRS and CDR2 YFSETQ come from the germline V gene. This CDR3 contains 13 residues. V dropped 4 bases and J dropped 5 bases, with 10 bases sitting between them. CDR3 sequence reads: CASSITNENIQYF. CDR3 nucleotide sequence: TGCGCCAGCAGCATTACTAACGAAAACATTCAGTACTTC.

The gene calls are TRBV5-4 and TRBJ1-1; 7 positions agree with TRBD1. Germline CDR1 SGHNT, CDR2 YYREEE (reference sequence). V shed 6 bases, J shed 5 bases, and the junction held 7 bases outside the gene matches. CDR3 length equals 13 residues. The CDR3: CASTQTGLTEAFF. Here the CDR3 DNA reads TGTGCCAGCACCCAGACAGGGTTAACTGAAGCTTTCTTT.

The gene calls are TRBV7-2 and TRBJ2-1; D not certain. CDR1 SGHTA and CDR2 FQGNSA come from the germline V gene. The CDR3 sequence is 11 residues long. V lost 8 bases to trimming and J lost 4 bases, with 6 bases between them. CDR3 in DNA: TGTGCCAGCCAATTTTACAATGAGCAGTTCTTC. Amino acid sequence: CASQFYNEQFF.

V usage is TRBV12-3 or TRBV12-4 and J usage is TRBJ1-1; D unclear. The CDR3 totals 12 residues. V was pared by 3 bases and J by 11 bases, with 13 bases between. In nucleotides, the CDR3 is TGTGCCAGCAGTTTTTGGGGAGCGGTGGCTTTCTTT. Translated, it gives CASSFWGAVAFF.

Comments on this clone: Because the CDR3's place on the DNA is in doubt, the DNA is left out and the CDR3 is given as listed by TCRdb. V and J are TRBV2 and TRBJ1-2. CDR1 is SNHLY, CDR2 FYNNEI, per germline. The CDR3 has 19 amino acids, counting both end residues. CDR3 protein: CASSRDYGYTFGGRYGYTF.

This chain links TRBV5-1 with TRBJ1-1; TRBD1 matches at 8 bases. The germline V gene has CDR1 SGHRS and CDR2 YFSETQ. Losses at the gene ends were 1 base for V and 1 base for J; bases not matched to a gene: 6. The CDR3 runs to 16 residues. CDR3 sequence: CASSLQGAGPNTEAFF. In DNA form, the CDR3 reads TGCGCCAGCAGCTTGCAGGGGGCGGGACCGAACACTGAAGCTTTCTTT.

The chain couples TRBV5-6 to TRBJ1-1; TRBD1 agrees at 7 bases. The CDR3 runs to 14 residues. With 4 bases clipped from V and 0 bases from J, the junction kept 3 bases outside the gene matches. The germline gives CDR1 SGHDT, CDR2 YYEEEE. The CDR3 here is CASSPGQMNTEAFF. The DNA for the CDR3 is TGTGCCAGCAGCCCGGGACAGATGAACACTGAAGCTTTCTTT.

This clone was observed once. This rearrangement joins TRBV5-1 to TRBJ1-2, with 8 bases matching TRBD1. Looked up from germline, CDR1 is SGHRS and CDR2 is YFSETQ. V shed 4 bases and J 2 bases; nucleotides not matched to a gene: 4. The CDR3 covers 14 residues. CDR3 sequence reads: CASSPGQANYGYTF. CDR3 nucleotide sequence: TGCGCCAGCAGCCCGGGACAGGCGAACTATGGCTACACCTTC.

The chain links TRBV15 to TRBJ2-1, with TRBD2 identical over 7 bases. The germline V gene encodes CDR1 LNHNV and CDR2 YYDKDF (reference sequence). The V segment lost 0 bases and the J segment 7 bases; nucleotides outside the gene matches: 9. This CDR3 comprises 16 residues. CDR3 loop: CATSRERGWGVNEQFF. The CDR3 DNA reads as TGTGCCACCAGCAGAGAGCGGGGGTGGGGGGTAAATGAGCAGTTCTTC.

V and J are TRBV4-1 and TRBJ2-2; D is possibly TRBD2 (6 bases). This CDR3 region has 18 residues. The germline CDR1 and CDR2 sequences are MGHRA and YSYEKL. Trimming took 1 base from V and 2 from J, leaving 17 bases between them. CDR3 protein: CASSQAPGGLANTGELFF. The CDR3, as DNA: TGCGCCAGCAGCCAAGCCCCCGGGGGTCTAGCAAACACCGGGGAGCTGTTTTTT.

This clone occurred once. CDR3 amino acids: CACRSGPQGEKLFF. For the CDR3, the DNA is TGTGCCTGCCGGTCCGGGCCCCAGGGCGAAAAACTGTTTTTT. This chain links TRBV30 with TRBJ1-4; a possible D gene is TRBD1 (5 bases). V was trimmed by 6 bases and J by 8 bases, leaving 19 bases between them. Germline-derived CDR1 and CDR2 are GTSNPN and SVGIG (reference sequence). CDR3 length: 14 amino acids. The whole variable domain, filled in from reference TRBV30 and TRBJ1-4, reads SQTIHQWPATLVQPVGSPLSLECTVEGTSNPNLYWYRQAAGRGLQLLFYSVGIGQISSEVPQNLSASRPQDRQFILSSKKLLLSDSGFYLCACRSGPQGEKLFFGSGTQLSVL.

This chain connects TRBV6-5 to TRBJ2-6; D is unresolved. The germline V and J ends were trimmed by 7 bases and 1 base, with 8 bases remaining between them. This CDR3 is built from 14 residues. Germline CDR1 and CDR2: MNHEY and SVGAGI. In DNA, the CDR3 is TGTGCCAGCAAGAGGAATTCTGGGGCCAACGTCCTGACTTTC. Encoded protein: CASKRNSGANVLTF.

The gene calls are TRBV19 and TRBJ2-2, with TRBD2 matching 8 bases. From germline, CDR1 is LNHDA and CDR2 SQIVND (reference sequence). The CDR3 runs 15 residues. With V trimmed by 3 bases and J by 7 bases, 7 bases remained unmatched. CDR3 loop: CASSIWSGSSGELFF. The CDR3 region has the DNA TGTGCCAGTAGTATTTGGAGCGGGAGTAGCGGGGAGCTGTTTTTT. The full variable domain, rest sourced from reference TRBV19 and TRBJ2-2, is DGGITQSPKYLFRKEGQNVTLSCEQNLNHDAMYWYRQDPGQGLRLIYYSQIVNDFQKGDIAEGYSVSREKKESFPLTVTSAQKNPTAFYLCASSIWSGSSGELFFGEGSRLTVL.

V usage is TRBV5-4 and J usage is TRBJ2-7, with TRBD2 as a possible D gene (5 bases). The CDR3 has 16 residues. CDR1 is SGHNT, CDR2 YYREEE, per germline (reference sequence). Trimming shortened V by 4 bases and J by 1 base, and 18 bases separated the two germline ends. CDR3 DNA sequence: TGTGCCAGCAGCCCTTGGCCCGAGGGATCTTCCTACGAGCAGTACTTC. Its translation: CASSPWPEGSSYEQYF.

The chain employs TRBV7-9 and TRBJ1-4; the match to TRBD1 covers 12 bases. Trimming at V came to 5 bases and at J to 8 bases, leaving 3 bases not matched to a gene. CDR3 length: 14 residues. The germline V gene has CDR1 SEHNR and CDR2 FQNEAQ (reference sequence). As DNA, the CDR3 is TGTGCCAGCAGCACCGGGACAGGGGGCGAAAAACTGTTTTTT. Translating gives CASSTGTGGEKLFF.

CDR3: CATSAARNLRDTQYF. The CDR3 DNA sequence: TGTGCCACCAGCGCCGCACGGAATCTGCGGGATACGCAGTATTTT. The rearrangement links TRBV15 to TRBJ2-3; D unclear. Germline CDR1 LNHNV, CDR2 YYDKDF (reference sequence). The CDR3 is 15 amino acids. V was cut by 5 bases and J by 6 bases, with 18 bases left in between. The variable domain in full, with the rest retrieved from reference TRBV15 and TRBJ2-3, is DAMVIQNPRYQVTQFGKPVTLSCSQTLNHNVMYWYQQKSSQAPKLLFHYYDKDFNNEADTPDNFQSRRPNTSFCFLDIRSPGLGDTAMYLCATSAARNLRDTQYFGPGTRLTVL.

This clone was picked up one time. The chain combines TRBV7-9 with TRBJ1-6; possibly TRBD1 for D (5 bases). The V gene's germline CDR1 is SEHNR and CDR2 FQNEAQ (reference sequence). Trimming removed 1 base at V and 14 bases at J, with 12 bases between. This CDR3 comprises 13 residues. CDR3 coding DNA: TGTGCCAGCAGCTTAGAGGGGATTGGGTCCCTCCACTTT. Protein: CASSLEGIGSLHF.

The chain uses TRBV10-1 and TRBJ2-5; tentative D call: TRBD1 (6 bases). Germline assignment: CDR1 WNHNN and CDR2 SYGVQD (reference sequence). This CDR3 is 14 amino acids long. Trimming took 0 bases from V and 5 from J, leaving 10 bases between them. CDR3 in DNA: TGCGCCAGCAGTGAGTCGGGAAGGGGGGAGACCCAGTACTTC. Residues: CASSESGRGETQYF.

This clone was observed once. The rearrangement uses TRBV10-1 and TRBJ1-1, with D perhaps TRBD1 (6 bases). The CDR3 contains 14 residues. Germline V gene data show CDR1 as WNHNN and CDR2 as SYGVQD (reference sequence). V was pared by 2 bases and J by 4 bases, with 11 bases between. The CDR3 reads CASSELQQGTEAFF. As DNA, the CDR3 is TGCGCCAGCAGTGAGCTCCAACAGGGCACTGAAGCTTTCTTT.